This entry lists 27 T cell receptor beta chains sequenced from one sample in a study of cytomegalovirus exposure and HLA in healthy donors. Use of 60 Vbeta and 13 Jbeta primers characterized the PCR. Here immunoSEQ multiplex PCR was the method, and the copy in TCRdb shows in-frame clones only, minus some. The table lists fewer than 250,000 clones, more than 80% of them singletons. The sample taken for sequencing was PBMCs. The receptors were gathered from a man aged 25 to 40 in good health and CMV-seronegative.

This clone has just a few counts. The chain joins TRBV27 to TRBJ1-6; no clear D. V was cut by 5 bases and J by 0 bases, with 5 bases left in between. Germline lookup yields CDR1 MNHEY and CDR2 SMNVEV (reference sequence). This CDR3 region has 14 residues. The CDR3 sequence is CASSGPSYNSPLHF. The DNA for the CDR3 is TGTGCCAGCAGTGGGCCCTCCTATAATTCACCCCTCCACTTT.

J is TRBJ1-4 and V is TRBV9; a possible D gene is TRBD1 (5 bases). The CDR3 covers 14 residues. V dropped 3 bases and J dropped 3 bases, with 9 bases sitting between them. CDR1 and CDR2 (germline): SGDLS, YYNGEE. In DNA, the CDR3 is TGTGCCAGCAGCGGGCAGGGCCCTAATGAAAAACTGTTTTTT. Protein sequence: CASSGQGPNEKLFF.

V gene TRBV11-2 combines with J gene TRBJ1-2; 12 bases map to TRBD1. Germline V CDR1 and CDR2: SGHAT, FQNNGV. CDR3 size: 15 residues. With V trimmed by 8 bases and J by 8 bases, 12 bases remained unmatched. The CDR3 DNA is TGTGCCAGCGCACCGGGACAGGGGGCCAAAAGCGGCTACACCTTC. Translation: CASAPGQGAKSGYTF.

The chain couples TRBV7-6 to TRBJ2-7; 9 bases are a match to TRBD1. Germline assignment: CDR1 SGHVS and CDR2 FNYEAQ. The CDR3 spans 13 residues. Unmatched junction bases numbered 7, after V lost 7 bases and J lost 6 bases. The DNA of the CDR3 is TGTGCCAGCAAGGGACAGGGCGGAGGCGAGCAGTACTTC. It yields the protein CASKGQGGGEQYF.

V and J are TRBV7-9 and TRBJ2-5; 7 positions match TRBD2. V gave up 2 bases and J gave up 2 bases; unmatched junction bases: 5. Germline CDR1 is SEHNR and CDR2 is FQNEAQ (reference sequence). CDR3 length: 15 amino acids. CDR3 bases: TGTGCCAGCAGCTTATTTTCGGGGGGTCAAGAGACCCAGTACTTC. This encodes CASSLFSGGQETQYF. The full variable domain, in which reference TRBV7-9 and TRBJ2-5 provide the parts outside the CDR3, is DTGVSQNPRHKITKRGQNVTFRCDPISEHNRLYWYRQTLGQGPEFLTYFQNEAQLEKSRLLSDRFSAERPKGSFSTLEIQRTEQGDSAMYLCASSLFSGGQETQYFGPGTRLLVL.

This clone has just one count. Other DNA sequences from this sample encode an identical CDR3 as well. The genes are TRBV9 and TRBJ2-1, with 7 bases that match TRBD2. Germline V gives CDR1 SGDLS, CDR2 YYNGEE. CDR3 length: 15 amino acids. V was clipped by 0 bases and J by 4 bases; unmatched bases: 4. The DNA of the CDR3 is TGTGCCAGCAGCGTAGGGGGGGGAGGGTACAATGAGCAGTTCTTC. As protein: CASSVGGGGYNEQFF.

DNA for the CDR3: TGTGCCAGCAGCCCCAAGGGGGGACTAGCGCTTCTCGGGGGCCACGGGGAGCTGTTTTTT. This encodes CASSPKGGLALLGGHGELFF. The chain recombines TRBV5-8 with TRBJ2-2; TRBD2 matches 10 bases. V shed 4 bases and J 7 bases; nucleotides not matched to a gene: 22. The germline CDR1 and CDR2 sequences are SGHTS and YDEGEE. The CDR3 consists of 20 residues.

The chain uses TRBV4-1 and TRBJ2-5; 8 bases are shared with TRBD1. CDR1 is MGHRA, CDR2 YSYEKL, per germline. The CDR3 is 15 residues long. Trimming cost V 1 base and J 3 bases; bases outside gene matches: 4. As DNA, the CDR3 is TGCGCCAGCAGCCAAGCTAAGGACAGGGAAGAGACCCAGTACTTC. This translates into CASSQAKDREETQYF.

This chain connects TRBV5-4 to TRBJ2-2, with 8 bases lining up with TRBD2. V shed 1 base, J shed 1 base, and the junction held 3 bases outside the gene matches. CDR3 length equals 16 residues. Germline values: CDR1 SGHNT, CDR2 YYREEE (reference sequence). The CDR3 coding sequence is TGTGCCAGCAGCTTGCGGGCGGGGGGGAACACCGGGGAGCTGTTTTTT. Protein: CASSLRAGGNTGELFF.

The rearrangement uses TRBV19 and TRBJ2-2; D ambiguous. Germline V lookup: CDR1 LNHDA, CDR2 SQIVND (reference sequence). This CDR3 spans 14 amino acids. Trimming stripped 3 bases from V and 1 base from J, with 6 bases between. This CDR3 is CASSMSRNTGELFF. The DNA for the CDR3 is TGTGCCAGTAGTATGTCCAGGAACACCGGGGAGCTGTTTTTT.

CDR3 DNA sequence: TGTGCCATTCTTCCGGGACAGGGTGGGTGGAATCAGCCCCAGCATTTT. The encoded protein is CAILPGQGGWNQPQHF. This chain connects TRBV19 to TRBJ1-5; 9 bases are a match to TRBD1. This CDR3 is built from 16 residues. The ends lost 10 bases at V and 4 bases at J; junction bases unmatched: 14. Germline V gene sequence: CDR1 LNHDA, CDR2 SQIVND (reference sequence).

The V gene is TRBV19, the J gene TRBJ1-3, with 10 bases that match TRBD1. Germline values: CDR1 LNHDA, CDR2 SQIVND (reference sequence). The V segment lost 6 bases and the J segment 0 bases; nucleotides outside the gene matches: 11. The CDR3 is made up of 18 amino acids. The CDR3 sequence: CASRAAGTGAYSGNTIYF. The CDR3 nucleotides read TGTGCCAGTAGAGCAGCCGGGACAGGGGCCTACTCTGGAAACACCATATATTTT.

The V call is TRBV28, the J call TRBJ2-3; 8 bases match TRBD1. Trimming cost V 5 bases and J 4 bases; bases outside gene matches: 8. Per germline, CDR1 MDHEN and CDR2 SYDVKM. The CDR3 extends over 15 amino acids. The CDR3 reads CASSPLDREADTQYF. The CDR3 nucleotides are TGTGCCAGCAGTCCCCTGGACAGGGAAGCAGATACGCAGTATTTT.

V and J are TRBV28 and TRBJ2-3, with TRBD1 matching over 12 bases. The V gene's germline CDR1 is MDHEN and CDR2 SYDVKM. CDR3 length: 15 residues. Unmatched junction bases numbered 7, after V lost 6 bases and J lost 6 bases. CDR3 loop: CASRPGTGGRDTQYF. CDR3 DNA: TGTGCCAGCAGACCCGGGACAGGGGGCCGGGATACGCAGTATTTT.

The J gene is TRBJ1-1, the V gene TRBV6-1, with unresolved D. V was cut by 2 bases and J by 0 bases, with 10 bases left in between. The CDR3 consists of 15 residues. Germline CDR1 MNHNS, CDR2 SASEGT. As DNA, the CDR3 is TGTGCCAGCAGTGAATTTGGGCTACTGAACACTGAAGCTTTCTTT. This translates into CASSEFGLLNTEAFF.

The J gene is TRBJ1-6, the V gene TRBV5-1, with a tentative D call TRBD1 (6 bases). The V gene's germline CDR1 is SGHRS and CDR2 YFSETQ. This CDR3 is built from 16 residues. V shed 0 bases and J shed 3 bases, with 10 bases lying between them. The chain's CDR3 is CASSLEDRRYNSPLHF. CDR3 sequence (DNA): TGCGCCAGCAGCTTGGAGGACAGACGCTATAATTCACCCCTCCACTTT. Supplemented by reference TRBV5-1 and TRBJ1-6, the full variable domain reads KAGVTQTPRYLIKTRGQQVTLSCSPISGHRSVSWYQQTPGQGLQFLFEYFSETQRNKGNFPGRFSGRQFSNSRSEMNVSTLELGDSALYLCASSLEDRRYNSPLHFGNGTRLTVT.

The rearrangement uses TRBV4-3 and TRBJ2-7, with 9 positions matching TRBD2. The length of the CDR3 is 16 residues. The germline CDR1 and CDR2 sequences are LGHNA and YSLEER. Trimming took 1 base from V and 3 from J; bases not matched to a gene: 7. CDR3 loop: CASSQVGTSPFYEQYF. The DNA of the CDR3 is TGCGCCAGCAGCCAAGTGGGGACTAGCCCCTTCTACGAGCAGTACTTC.

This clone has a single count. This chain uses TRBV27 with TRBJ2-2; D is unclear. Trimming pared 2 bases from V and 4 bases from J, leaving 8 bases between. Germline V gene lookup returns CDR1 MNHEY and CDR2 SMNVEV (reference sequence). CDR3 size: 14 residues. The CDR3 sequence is CASSLAPSTGELFF. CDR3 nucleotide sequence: TGTGCCAGCAGTTTAGCTCCGAGCACCGGGGAGCTGTTTTTT.

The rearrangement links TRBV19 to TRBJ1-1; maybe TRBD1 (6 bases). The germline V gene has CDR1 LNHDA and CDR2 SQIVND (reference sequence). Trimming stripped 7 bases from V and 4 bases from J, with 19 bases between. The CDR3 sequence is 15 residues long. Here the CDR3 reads CASISRGGLSTEAFF. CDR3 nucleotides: TGTGCCAGTATCTCAAGGGGGGGGCTGAGCACTGAAGCTTTCTTT.

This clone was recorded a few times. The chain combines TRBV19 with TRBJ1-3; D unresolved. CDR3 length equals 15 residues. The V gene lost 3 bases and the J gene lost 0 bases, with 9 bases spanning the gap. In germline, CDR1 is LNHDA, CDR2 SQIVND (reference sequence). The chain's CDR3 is CASSITPNSGNTIYF. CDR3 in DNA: TGTGCCAGTAGTATCACTCCCAACTCTGGAAACACCATATATTTT.

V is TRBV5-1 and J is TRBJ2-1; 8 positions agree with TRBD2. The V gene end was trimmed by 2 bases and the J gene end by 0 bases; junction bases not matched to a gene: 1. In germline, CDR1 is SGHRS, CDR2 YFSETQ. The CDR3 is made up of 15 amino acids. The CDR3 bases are TGCGCCAGCAGCTTAGGGACTAGCTCCTACAATGAGCAGTTCTTC. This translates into CASSLGTSSYNEQFF.

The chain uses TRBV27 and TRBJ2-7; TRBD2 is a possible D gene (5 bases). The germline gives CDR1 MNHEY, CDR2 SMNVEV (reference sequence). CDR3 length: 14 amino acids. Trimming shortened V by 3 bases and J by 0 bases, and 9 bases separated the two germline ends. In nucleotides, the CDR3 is TGTGCCAGCAGTTTCTTAGGGAGCTCCTACGAGCAGTACTTC. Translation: CASSFLGSSYEQYF.

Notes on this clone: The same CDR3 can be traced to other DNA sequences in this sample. In DNA, the CDR3 is TGTGCCAGCAGCGTGGGGGGGTCGAACACTGAAGCTTTCTTT. This encodes CASSVGGSNTEAFF. The J gene is TRBJ1-1, the V gene TRBV9, with D possibly TRBD1 on 5 matching bases. The CDR3 spans 14 residues. The V end was cut by 2 bases, the J end by 1 base, with 9 bases between. CDR1 is SGDLS, CDR2 YYNGEE, per germline.

This CDR3 is CASSERGLAGGQVGELFF. The DNA of the CDR3 is TGTGCCAGCAGTGAAAGGGGACTAGCGGGGGGGCAGGTCGGGGAGCTGTTTTTT. J is TRBJ2-2 and V is TRBV2, with TRBD2 matching 16 bases. The junction had 7 bases not matched to a gene; V was cut back by 2 bases and J by 7 bases. This CDR3 has 18 amino acids. Germline V gene sequence: CDR1 SNHLY, CDR2 FYNNEI.

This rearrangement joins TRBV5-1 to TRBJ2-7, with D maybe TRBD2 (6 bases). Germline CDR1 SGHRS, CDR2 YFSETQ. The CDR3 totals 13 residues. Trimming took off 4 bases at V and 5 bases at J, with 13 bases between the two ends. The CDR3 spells CASSGGLGDEQYF. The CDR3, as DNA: TGCGCCAGCAGCGGGGGACTCGGGGACGAGCAGTACTTC.

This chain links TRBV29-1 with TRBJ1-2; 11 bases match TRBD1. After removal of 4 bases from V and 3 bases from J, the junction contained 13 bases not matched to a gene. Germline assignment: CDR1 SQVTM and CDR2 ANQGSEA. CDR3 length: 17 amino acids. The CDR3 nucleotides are TGCAGCGTTGGTGGGAAACCGCCGGGACAGGGGGACTATGGCTACACCTTC. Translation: CSVGGKPPGQGDYGYTF.

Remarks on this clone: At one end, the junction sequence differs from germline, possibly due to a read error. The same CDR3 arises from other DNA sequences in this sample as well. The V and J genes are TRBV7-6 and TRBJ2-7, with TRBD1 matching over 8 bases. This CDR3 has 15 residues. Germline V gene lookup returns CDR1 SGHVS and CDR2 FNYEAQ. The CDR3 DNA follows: TGCGCCAGCAGCTTAGAGGACAGGGCTGCCTACGAGCAGTACTTC. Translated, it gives CASSLEDRAAYEQYF.